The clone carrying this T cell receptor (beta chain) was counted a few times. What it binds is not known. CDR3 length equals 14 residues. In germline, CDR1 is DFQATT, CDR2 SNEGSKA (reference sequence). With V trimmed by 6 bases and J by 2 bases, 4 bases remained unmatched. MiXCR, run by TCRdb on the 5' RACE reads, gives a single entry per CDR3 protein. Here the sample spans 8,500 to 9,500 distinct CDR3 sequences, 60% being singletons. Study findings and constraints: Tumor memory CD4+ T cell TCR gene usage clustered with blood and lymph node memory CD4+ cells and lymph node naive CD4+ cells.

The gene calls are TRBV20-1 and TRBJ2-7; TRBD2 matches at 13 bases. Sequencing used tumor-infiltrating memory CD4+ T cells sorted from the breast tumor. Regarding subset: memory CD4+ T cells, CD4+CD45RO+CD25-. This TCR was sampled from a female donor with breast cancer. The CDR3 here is CSAETSGGAYEQYF. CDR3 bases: TGCAGTGCGGAAACTAGCGGGGGGGCCTACGAGCAGTACTTC.